This T cell receptor beta chain was recorded in a study of beta chain features in type 1 diabetes. Isolated RNA was reverse transcribed in full, so expressed TCRB transcripts were sequenced. Clones were sequenced by immunoSEQ multiplex PCR, and TCRdb holds only the in-frame ones, with some missing. The sample has about 180,000 clones, around 13% seen once. The CDR3 extends over 14 amino acids. V trimming: 3 bases; J trimming: 5 bases; junction bases outside the gene matches: 4. CDR1 and CDR2 (germline): KGHSH, LQKENI. This clonotype was sampled from a woman between 18 and 29 years old in good health. V usage is TRBV18 and J usage is TRBJ2-7, with 10 nucleotides matching TRBD2. Sequencing was performed on central memory CD4+ T cells from blood. For the CDR3, the DNA is TGTGCCAGCTCACCGGTAGCGGGAGGCCACGAGCAGTACTTC. This sequence encodes CASSPVAGGHEQYF.